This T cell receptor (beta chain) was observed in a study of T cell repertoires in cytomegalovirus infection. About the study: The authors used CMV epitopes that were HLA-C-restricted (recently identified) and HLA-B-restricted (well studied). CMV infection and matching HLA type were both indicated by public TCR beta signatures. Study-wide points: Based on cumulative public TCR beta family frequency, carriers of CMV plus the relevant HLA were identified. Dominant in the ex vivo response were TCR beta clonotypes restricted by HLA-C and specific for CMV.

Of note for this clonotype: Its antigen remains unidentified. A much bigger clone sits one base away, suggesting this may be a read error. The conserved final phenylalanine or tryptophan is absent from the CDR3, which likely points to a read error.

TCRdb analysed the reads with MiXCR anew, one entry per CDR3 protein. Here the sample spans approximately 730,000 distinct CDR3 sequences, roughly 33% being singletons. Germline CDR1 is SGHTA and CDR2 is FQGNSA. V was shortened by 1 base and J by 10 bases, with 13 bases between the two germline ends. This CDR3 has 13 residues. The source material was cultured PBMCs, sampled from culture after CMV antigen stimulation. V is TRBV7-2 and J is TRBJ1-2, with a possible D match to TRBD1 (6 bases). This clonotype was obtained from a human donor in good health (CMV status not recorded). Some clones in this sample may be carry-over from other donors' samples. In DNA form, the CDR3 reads TGTGCCAGCAGCTTAGGACAGGCCCGGTTCTACACCATC. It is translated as CASSLGQARFYTI.